Listed below are T cell receptor beta chains from one sample, sequenced in a study of shared T cell receptors in the human thymus. The protocol was immunoSEQ multiplex PCR, while the TCRdb copy is restricted to in-frame clones and leaves out a portion. The table records hundreds of thousands of clones, about 89% of them present only once. The data also belong to a second study, concerning human thymus T cells.

The sample comprised thymocytes. The receptors stem from a boy under two years old with a congenital heart defect. CDR3s include the opening cysteine and the closing phenylalanine or tryptophan. A D gene is named only where the DNA matches it firmly. Clone sizes are given selectively: once, few, many, or a class where the clone is expanded.

D gene: TRBD1; V gene: TRBV7-2; J gene: TRBJ2-1; clone size: .; CDR3 protein: CASSLRTGVSDEQFF; CDR3 DNA: TGTGCCAGCAGCTTACGGACAGGGGTAAGCGATGAGCAGTTCTTC
D gene: TRBD1; V gene: TRBV28; J gene: TRBJ2-7; clone size: .; CDR3 protein: CASSLTPPDRSDEQYF; CDR3 DNA: TGTGCCAGCAGCCTTACCCCACCGGACAGGTCGGACGAGCAGTACTTC
D gene: .; V gene: TRBV5-4; J gene: TRBJ2-7; clone size: .; CDR3 protein: CASSLSSRSTTYEQYF; CDR3 DNA: TGTGCCAGCAGCTTAAGTTCGAGAAGTACCACCTACGAGCAGTACTTC
D gene: TRBD1; V gene: TRBV10-3; J gene: TRBJ1-2; clone size: .; CDR3 protein: CAITAGDRASPLNYGYTF; CDR3 DNA: TGTGCCATCACCGCAGGAGACAGGGCCTCCCCTCTTAACTATGGCTACACCTTC
D gene: .; V gene: TRBV11-2; J gene: TRBJ2-1; clone size: .; CDR3 protein: CASSPGLILNNEQFF; CDR3 DNA: TGTGCCAGCAGCCCCGGACTGATCTTAAACAATGAGCAGTTCTTC
D gene: .; V gene: TRBV6-5; J gene: TRBJ2-7; clone size: .; CDR3 protein: CASSYSSHSLSYEQYF; CDR3 DNA: TGTGCCAGCAGTTACTCGAGCCATTCCCTCTCCTACGAGCAGTACTTC
D gene: TRBD2; V gene: TRBV5-1; J gene: TRBJ2-7; clone size: .; CDR3 protein: CASSQGFGTSGGSSYEQYF; CDR3 DNA: TGCGCCAGCAGCCAAGGGTTTGGGACTAGCGGGGGGAGCTCCTACGAGCAGTACTTC
D gene: .; V gene: TRBV9; J gene: TRBJ1-2; clone size: .; CDR3 protein: CASSLEQGNYGYTF; CDR3 DNA: TGTGCCAGCAGCCTCGAACAGGGAAACTATGGCTACACCTTC
D gene: .; V gene: TRBV7-2; J gene: TRBJ1-3; clone size: .; CDR3 protein: CASSLARYSGNTIYF; CDR3 DNA: TGTGCCAGCAGCTTAGCGAGGTACTCTGGAAACACCATATATTTT
D gene: TRBD1; V gene: TRBV5-4; J gene: TRBJ1-6; clone size: .; CDR3 protein: CASSDKQGKDSPLHF; CDR3 DNA: TGTGCCAGCAGCGATAAACAGGGGAAAGATTCACCCCTCCACTTT
D gene: .; V gene: TRBV29-1; J gene: TRBJ2-1; clone size: .; CDR3 protein: CSVEGGVKGYGIWNEQFF; CDR3 DNA: TGCAGCGTTGAAGGGGGCGTCAAGGGGTATGGGATTTGGAATGAGCAGTTCTTC
D gene: .; V gene: TRBV5-4; J gene: TRBJ1-1; clone size: once; CDR3 protein: CASSLGGGSTEAFF; CDR3 DNA: TGTGCCAGCAGCTTGGGCGGCGGGAGCACTGAAGCTTTCTTT
D gene: .; V gene: TRBV2; J gene: TRBJ1-1; clone size: few; CDR3 protein: CASGGRDRTYMNTEAFF; CDR3 DNA: TGTGCCAGCGGGGGTAGAGACAGGACATATATGAACACTGAAGCTTTCTTT